Each of the 12 T cell receptor beta chains below was sequenced from the same sample in a study of cytomegalovirus exposure and HLA in healthy donors. This PCR relied on a set of 60 Vbeta primers and 13 Jbeta primers. Profiling relied on immunoSEQ multiplex PCR, and the TCRdb table lists in-frame clones only, not all of them. The sample shows 100,000 or so clones, under 80% of them seen only once. The specimen sequenced was PBMCs. The receptors originated from a woman aged 40 to 50 in good health and CMV-seropositive.

The V call is TRBV28, the J call TRBJ1-5; 8 positions agree with TRBD1. CDR1 is MDHEN and CDR2 is SYDVKM in the germline V gene. The CDR3 contains 16 residues. Trimming removed 5 bases from V and 0 bases from J; junction bases left unmatched: 6. The CDR3 sequence is CASSPQGALSNQPQHF. CDR3 DNA sequence: TGTGCCAGCAGTCCCCAGGGGGCCCTTAGCAATCAGCCCCAGCATTTT.

This chain links TRBV6-5 with TRBJ2-5; TRBD2 agrees at 9 bases. Trimming at V came to 11 bases and at J to 9 bases, leaving 7 bases not matched to a gene. The CDR3 runs 11 residues. Germline CDR1 and CDR2: MNHEY and SVGAGI. CDR3 in DNA: TGTGCCTCCCGGCGGGGGGGGGCCCAGTACTTC. This encodes CASRRGGAQYF.

This clone appeared a few times. The chain links TRBV10-3 to TRBJ2-2; 8 nucleotides align to TRBD2. From germline, CDR1 is ENHRY and CDR2 SYGVKD. The V segment lost 3 bases and the J segment 0 bases; nucleotides outside the gene matches: 12. The CDR3 covers 19 residues. CDR3 protein: CAISERSSGPFANTGELFF. CDR3 nucleotides: TGTGCCATCAGTGAAAGGTCTAGCGGGCCGTTCGCGAACACCGGGGAGCTGTTTTTT.

V is TRBV6-6 and J is TRBJ2-2; D might be TRBD2 (6 bases). The CDR3 totals 14 residues. Germline V gives CDR1 MNHNY, CDR2 SVGAGI (reference sequence). V was clipped by 4 bases and J by 6 bases, with 12 bases between them. Here the CDR3 DNA reads TGTGCCAGCAGTTCGGGACTGGCGGCCGGGGAGCTGTTTTTT. Amino acids: CASSSGLAAGELFF.

J is TRBJ2-5 and V is TRBV2; 9 bases agree with TRBD2. V dropped 2 bases and J dropped 5; count of bases not matched to a gene: 9. Germline V gene data show CDR1 as SNHLY and CDR2 as FYNNEI. The length of the CDR3 is 16 residues. CDR3 DNA sequence: TGTGCCAGCAGTGAAATTGTGGGCGGGGGGGCGGAGACCCAGTACTTC. Amino acid sequence: CASSEIVGGGAETQYF.

The V call is TRBV4-1, the J call TRBJ1-5, with 7 nucleotides matching TRBD1. V was clipped by 4 bases and J by 10 bases; unmatched bases: 16. The CDR3 covers 16 residues. Germline V gives CDR1 MGHRA, CDR2 YSYEKL. CDR3 bases: TGCGCCAGCAGCCGCTGGGGGAGGACAGGAAAATCACCCCAGCATTTT. It yields the protein CASSRWGRTGKSPQHF.

CDR3 loop: CASSPGLAGVLQETQYF. DNA for the CDR3: TGTGCCAGCTCACCCGGACTAGCGGGAGTCTTGCAAGAGACCCAGTACTTC. This rearrangement joins TRBV18 to TRBJ2-5; 13 bases match TRBD2. CDR1 and CDR2 from the germline V gene are KGHSH and LQKENI. Losses at the gene ends were 3 bases for V and 2 bases for J; bases not matched to a gene: 6. This CDR3 has 17 residues.

This clone was seen just once. This rearrangement joins TRBV4-1 to TRBJ2-1; 11 nucleotides match TRBD2. The CDR3 runs 16 residues. V gave up 0 bases and J gave up 4 bases; unmatched junction bases: 2. CDR1 and CDR2 from the germline V gene are MGHRA and YSYEKL. In DNA, the CDR3 is TGCGCCAGCAGCCAAGACCGACTAGCGGGGTACAATGAGCAGTTCTTC. Protein: CASSQDRLAGYNEQFF.

This clone was picked up one time. The J gene is TRBJ2-1, the V gene TRBV5-8, with D maybe TRBD2 (6 bases). Between the trimmed V and J ends, which lost 3 bases and 4 bases, there was a span of 17 bases. The length of the CDR3 is 16 residues. Germline CDR1 SGHTS, CDR2 YDEGEE. The CDR3 DNA is TGTGCCAGCAGCTGGCGGGAAATGTACCCTTACAATGAGCAGTTCTTC. Translated, it gives CASSWREMYPYNEQFF.

In this sample, this clone turned up once. The chain links TRBV10-3 to TRBJ1-1, with 12 bases that match TRBD1. Germline CDR1 ENHRY, CDR2 SYGVKD. CDR3 length: 15 amino acids. J was trimmed by 4 bases and V by 6 bases; bases with no gene match: 6. The CDR3 DNA follows: TGTGCCATCAGACCGGGACAGGGGGCCAGCACTGAAGCTTTCTTT. It translates to CAIRPGQGASTEAFF.

The chain has TRBV19 and TRBJ2-7; 7 nucleotides agree with TRBD2. The CDR3 spans 14 residues. With 2 bases clipped from V and 2 bases from J, the junction kept 3 bases outside the gene matches. CDR1 and CDR2 (germline): LNHDA, SQIVND (reference sequence). The CDR3 coding sequence is TGTGCCAGTAGTATAAGTGGGAGGGCCTACGAGCAGTACTTC. This codes for CASSISGRAYEQYF.

The chain employs TRBV6-5 and TRBJ2-7; D call uncertain. The V gene lost 2 bases and the J gene lost 7 bases, with 9 bases spanning the gap. This CDR3 is built from 12 residues. CDR1 is MNHEY and CDR2 is SVGAGI in the germline V gene. The CDR3 region has the DNA TGTGCCAGCAGTTACAGAGGATTTGAGCAGTACTTC. It codes for CASSYRGFEQYF.